Given below is one T cell receptor beta chain in context. Its specificity is not known. Time point indicated: week 23, last vaccination. It was 300 ug of mutant IDH1 20-mer peptide that made up each vaccine dose, given with topical imiquimod. The data belong to a study of a mutant IDH1 vaccine in newly diagnosed glioma. Study overall: Patients were pretreated with radiotherapy, temozolomide, or both, mostly both.

Study-wide results and caveats: Seemingly, top peripheral T cell clonotype changes bore no relation to pseudoprogression.

The CDR3 has 14 amino acids. The germline V gene has CDR1 MNHEY and CDR2 SMNVEV (reference sequence). V lost 6 bases, J lost 0 bases, and 10 bases lay in between. Assay: immunoSEQ multiplex PCR; the TCRdb copy retains only in-frame clones and omits some. This repertoire shows 60,000 to 100,000 clones, 75% to 90% found once; its top ten account for over 0.6%. The sample was PBMCs, taken from a glioma patient whose treatment included an IDH1 peptide vaccine. The sequence was obtained from a woman aged 50 to 60 with glioma. The chain links TRBV27 to TRBJ2-3; tentative D call: TRBD2 (5 bases). The CDR3 nucleotides are TGTGCCAGCAGATCCAGCGGTAGCACAGATACGCAGTATTTT. It specifies CASRSSGSTDTQYF.